One sample yielded the 8 T cell receptor beta chains listed below, sequenced in a study of CXCR3-negative and CXCR3-positive naive CD8 T cells. Preparation of TRB cDNA libraries relied on 5' RACE carrying UMI labels. TCRdb reworked the 5' RACE reads into one entry per CDR3 protein, no DNA. Recorded for this sample: tens of thousands of distinct CDR3 sequences. The material sequenced was naive CXCR3- CD8+ T cells from blood. The subset denotes: CD45RO-CCR7+CD27+CD95- naive CD8+ T cells lacking CXCR3 (TNR3-). Every receptor here comes from a human donor in good health. Some clones in this sample may be carry-over from other donors' samples.

The chain employs TRBV12-3 or TRBV12-4 and TRBJ1-1; as DNA is missing, the TRBD1 call by TCRdb cannot be tested. The CDR3 contains 13 residues. The CDR3 reads CASSGQGGTEAFF.

The rearrangement links TRBV20-1 to TRBJ2-7; there is no DNA to check the TCRdb D call of TRBD2. Germline lookup yields CDR1 DFQATT and CDR2 SNEGSKA (reference sequence). The CDR3 covers 12 residues. CDR3 region: CSAKREAYEQYF.

J is TRBJ2-7 and V is TRBV5-1; the TCRdb D gene call, TRBD1, has no DNA to confirm it. The length of the CDR3 is 15 residues. Germline loops: CDR1 SGHRS, CDR2 YFSETQ. The CDR3 spells CASSFNNNYRGEQYF.

The rearrangement links TRBV25-1 to TRBJ2-1. This CDR3 is built from 17 residues. CDR1 MGHDK and CDR2 SYGVNS come from the germline V gene. CDR3 protein: CASSEFFRSGSNNEQFF.

The CDR3 here is CASSSRWASGDNEQFF. The gene calls are TRBV7-9 and TRBJ2-1; TCRdb gives TRBD2 as the D gene, but with no DNA this cannot be confirmed. In germline, CDR1 is SEHNR, CDR2 FQNEAQ (reference sequence). The CDR3 is made up of 16 amino acids. The complete variable domain, with remaining parts taken from reference TRBV7-9 and TRBJ2-1, reads DTGVSQNPRHKITKRGQNVTFRCDPISEHNRLYWYRQTLGQGPEFLTYFQNEAQLEKSRLLSDRFSAERPKGSFSTLEIQRTEQGDSAMYLCASSSRWASGDNEQFFGPGTRLTVL.

J is TRBJ2-2 and V is TRBV28; TCRdb designates TRBD1, a call that cannot be tested without DNA. This CDR3 comprises 15 residues. Germline CDR1 and CDR2: MDHEN and SYDVKM. CDR3 protein: CASSKMAGYGGELFF.

V usage is TRBV5-1 and J usage is TRBJ1-2; TCRdb outputs TRBD1, but without DNA this stays unchecked. The CDR3 runs to 13 residues. CDR1 and CDR2 from the germline V gene are SGHRS and YFSETQ. The CDR3 sequence: CASSLLSGDGYTF.

The V and J genes are TRBV11-3 and TRBJ2-1; TCRdb calls TRBD1, which cannot be checked without DNA. This CDR3 is built from 16 residues. The germline gives CDR1 SGHNT, CDR2 YENEEA. The CDR3 region is CASSLMYLGVDNEQFF.